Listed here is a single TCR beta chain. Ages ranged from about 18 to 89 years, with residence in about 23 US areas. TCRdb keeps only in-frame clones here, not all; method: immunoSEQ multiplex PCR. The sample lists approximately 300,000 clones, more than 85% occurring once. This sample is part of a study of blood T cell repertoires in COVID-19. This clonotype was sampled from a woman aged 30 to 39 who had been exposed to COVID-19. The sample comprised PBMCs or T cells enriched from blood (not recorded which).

The CDR3 loop is CASSDSFARGITEAFF. CDR3 DNA sequence: TGTGCCAGCAGTGACTCGTTCGCGAGGGGGATCACTGAAGCTTTCTTT. The chain combines TRBV6-4 with TRBJ1-1, with D perhaps TRBD1 (6 bases). Germline CDR1 and CDR2: MRHNA and SNTAGT. The V and J ends lost 0 bases and 4 bases respectively, with 15 bases between them. The CDR3 has 16 amino acids.